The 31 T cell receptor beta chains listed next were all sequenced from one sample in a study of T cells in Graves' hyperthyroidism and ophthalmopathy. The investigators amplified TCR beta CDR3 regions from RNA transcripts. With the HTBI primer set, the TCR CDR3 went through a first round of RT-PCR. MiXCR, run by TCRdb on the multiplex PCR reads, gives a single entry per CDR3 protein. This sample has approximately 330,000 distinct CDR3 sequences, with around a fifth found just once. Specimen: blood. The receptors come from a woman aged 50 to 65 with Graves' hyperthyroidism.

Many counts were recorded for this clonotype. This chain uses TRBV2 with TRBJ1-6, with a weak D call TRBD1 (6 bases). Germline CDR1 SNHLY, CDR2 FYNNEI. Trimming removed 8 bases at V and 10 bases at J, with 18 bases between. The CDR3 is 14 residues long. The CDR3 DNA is TGTGCCAGCGGCCGGGACGGGGGCTCCTCACCCCTCCACTTT. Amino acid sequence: CASGRDGGSSPLHF.

CDR3 DNA: TGCAGCGTTGGGGGGGCGGAGGACTCCTACAATGAGCAGTTCTTC. Its translation: CSVGGAEDSYNEQFF. This chain joins TRBV29-1 and TRBJ2-1; the D call may be TRBD1 or TRBD2 (6 bases each). The germline V and J ends were trimmed by 4 bases and 0 bases, with 13 bases remaining between them. The CDR3 is made up of 15 amino acids. Germline CDR1 reads SQVTM; CDR2 reads ANQGSEA.

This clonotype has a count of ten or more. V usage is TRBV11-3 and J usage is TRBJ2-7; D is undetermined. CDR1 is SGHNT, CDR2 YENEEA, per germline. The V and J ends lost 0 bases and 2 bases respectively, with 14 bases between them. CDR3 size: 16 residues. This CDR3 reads CASSLDETGTPYEQYF. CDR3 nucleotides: TGTGCCAGCAGCTTAGATGAAACGGGTACCCCCTACGAGCAGTACTTC.

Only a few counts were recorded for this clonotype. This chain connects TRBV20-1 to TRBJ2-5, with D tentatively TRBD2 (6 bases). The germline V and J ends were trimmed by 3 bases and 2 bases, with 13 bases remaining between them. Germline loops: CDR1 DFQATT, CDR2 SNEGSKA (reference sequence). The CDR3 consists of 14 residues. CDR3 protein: CSASPGELQETQYF. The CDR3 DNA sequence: TGCAGTGCTAGTCCGGGGGAACTTCAAGAGACCCAGTACTTC.

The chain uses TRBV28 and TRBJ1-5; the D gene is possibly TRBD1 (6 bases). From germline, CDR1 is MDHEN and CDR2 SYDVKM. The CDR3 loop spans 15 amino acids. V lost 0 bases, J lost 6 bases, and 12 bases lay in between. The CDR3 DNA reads TGTGCCAGCAGTTTATGGTCAGGGGCCGGTCAGCCCCAGCATTTT. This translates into CASSLWSGAGQPQHF.

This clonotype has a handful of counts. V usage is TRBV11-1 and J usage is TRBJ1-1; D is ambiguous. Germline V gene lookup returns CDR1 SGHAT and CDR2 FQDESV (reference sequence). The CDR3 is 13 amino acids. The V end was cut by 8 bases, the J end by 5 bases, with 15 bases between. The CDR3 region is CASGDRSRTEAFF. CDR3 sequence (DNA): TGTGCCAGCGGCGACCGCAGTCGAACTGAAGCTTTCTTT. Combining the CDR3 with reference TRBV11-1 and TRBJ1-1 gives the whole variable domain EAEVAQSPRYKITEKSQAVAFWCDPISGHATLYWYRQILGQGPELLVQFQDESVVDDSQLPKDRFSAERLKGVDSTLKIQPAELGDSAMYLCASGDRSRTEAFFGQGTRLTVV.

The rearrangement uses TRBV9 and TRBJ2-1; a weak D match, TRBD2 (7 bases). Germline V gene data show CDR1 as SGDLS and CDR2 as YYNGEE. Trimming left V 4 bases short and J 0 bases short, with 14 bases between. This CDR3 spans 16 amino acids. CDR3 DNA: TGTGCCAGCAGCCTTAGAGGGGGGGGCTCCTACAATGAGCAGTTCTTC. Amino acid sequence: CASSLRGGGSYNEQFF. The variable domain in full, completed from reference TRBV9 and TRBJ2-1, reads DSGVTQTPKHLITATGQRVTLRCSPRSGDLSVYWYQQSLDQGLQFLIQYYNGEERAKGNILERFSAQQFPDLHSELNLSSLELGDSALYFCASSLRGGGSYNEQFFGPGTRLTVL.

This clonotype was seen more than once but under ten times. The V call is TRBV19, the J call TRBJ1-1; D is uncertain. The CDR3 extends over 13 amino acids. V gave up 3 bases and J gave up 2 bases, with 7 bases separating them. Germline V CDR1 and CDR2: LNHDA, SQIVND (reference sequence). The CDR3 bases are TGTGCCAGTAGTATTAGGGAAAACACTGAAGCTTTCTTT. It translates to CASSIRENTEAFF.

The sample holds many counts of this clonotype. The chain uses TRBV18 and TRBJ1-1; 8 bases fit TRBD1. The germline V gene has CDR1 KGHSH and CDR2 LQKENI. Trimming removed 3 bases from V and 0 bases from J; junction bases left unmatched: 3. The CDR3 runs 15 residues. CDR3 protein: CASSPQGAVNTEAFF. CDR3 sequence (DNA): TGTGCCAGCTCACCTCAGGGGGCGGTGAACACTGAAGCTTTCTTT.

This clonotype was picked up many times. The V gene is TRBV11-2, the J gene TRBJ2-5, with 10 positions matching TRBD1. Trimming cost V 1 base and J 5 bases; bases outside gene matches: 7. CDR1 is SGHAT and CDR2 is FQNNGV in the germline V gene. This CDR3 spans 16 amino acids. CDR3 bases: TGTGCCAGCAGCTTAGTTGGGACAGGGGTTGGGGAGACCCAGTACTTC. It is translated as CASSLVGTGVGETQYF.

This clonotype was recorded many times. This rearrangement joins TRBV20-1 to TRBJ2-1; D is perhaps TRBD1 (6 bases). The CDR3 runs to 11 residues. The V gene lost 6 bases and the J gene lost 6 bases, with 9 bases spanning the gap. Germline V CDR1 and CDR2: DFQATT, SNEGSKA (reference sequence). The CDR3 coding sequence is TGCAGTGCCGGGACACCCAATGAGCAGTTCTTC. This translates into CSAGTPNEQFF.

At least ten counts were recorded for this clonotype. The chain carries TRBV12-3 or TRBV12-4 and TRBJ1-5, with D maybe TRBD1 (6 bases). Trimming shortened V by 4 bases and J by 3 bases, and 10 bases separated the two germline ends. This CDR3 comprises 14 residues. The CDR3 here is CASSWGGVNQPQHF. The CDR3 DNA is TGTGCCAGCAGTTGGGGGGGCGTCAATCAGCCCCAGCATTTT.

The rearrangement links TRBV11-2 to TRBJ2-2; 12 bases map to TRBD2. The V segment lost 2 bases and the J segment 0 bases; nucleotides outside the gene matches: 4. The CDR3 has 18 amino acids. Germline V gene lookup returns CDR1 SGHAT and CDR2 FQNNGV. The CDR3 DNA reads TGTGCCAGCAGCTTAAGACTAGCGGGAGCCCCGAACACCGGGGAGCTGTTTTTT. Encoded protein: CASSLRLAGAPNTGELFF.

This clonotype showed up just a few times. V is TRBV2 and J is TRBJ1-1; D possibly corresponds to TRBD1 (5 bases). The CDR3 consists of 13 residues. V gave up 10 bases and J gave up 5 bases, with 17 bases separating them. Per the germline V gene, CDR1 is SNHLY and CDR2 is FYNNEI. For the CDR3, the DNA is TGTGCCACCTCGATAGGGGAGGGGACTGAAGCTTTCTTT. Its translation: CATSIGEGTEAFF.

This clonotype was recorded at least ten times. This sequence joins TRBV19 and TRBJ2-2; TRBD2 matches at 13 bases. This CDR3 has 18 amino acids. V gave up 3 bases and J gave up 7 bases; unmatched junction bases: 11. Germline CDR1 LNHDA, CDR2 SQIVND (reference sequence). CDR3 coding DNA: TGTGCCAGTAGTATCCGACTAGCGGGAGGCTCAAGGGACGGGGAGCTGTTTTTT. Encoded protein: CASSIRLAGGSRDGELFF.

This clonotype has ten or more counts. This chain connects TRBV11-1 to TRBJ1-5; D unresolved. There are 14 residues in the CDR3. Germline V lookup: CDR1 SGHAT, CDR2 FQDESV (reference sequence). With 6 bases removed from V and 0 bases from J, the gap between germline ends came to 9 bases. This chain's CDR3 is CASRWTASNQPQHF. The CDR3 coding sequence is TGTGCCAGCAGGTGGACGGCTAGCAATCAGCCCCAGCATTTT.

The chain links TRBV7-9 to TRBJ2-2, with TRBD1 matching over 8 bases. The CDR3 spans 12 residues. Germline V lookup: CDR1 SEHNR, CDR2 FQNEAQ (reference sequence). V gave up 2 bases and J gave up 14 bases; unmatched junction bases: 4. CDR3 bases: TGTGCCAGCAGCTTAATGGGACAGGACCTGTTTTTT. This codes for CASSLMGQDLFF.

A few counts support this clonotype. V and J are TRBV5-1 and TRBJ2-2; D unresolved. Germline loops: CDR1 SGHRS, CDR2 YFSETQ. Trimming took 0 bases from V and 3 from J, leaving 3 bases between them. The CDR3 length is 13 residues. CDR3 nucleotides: TGCGCCAGCAGCTTGGCACACACCGGGGAGCTGTTTTTT. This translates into CASSLAHTGELFF.

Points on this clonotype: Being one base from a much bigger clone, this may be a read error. The CDR3 DNA reads as TGTGCCAGCAGCCAAGCCCTCTATGGCTACGCCTTC. Encoded protein: CASSQALYGYAF. The rearrangement joins TRBV3-1 to TRBJ1-2, with no clear D. Germline values: CDR1 LGHDT, CDR2 YNNKEL (reference sequence). The CDR3 has 12 amino acids.

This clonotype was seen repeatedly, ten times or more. CDR3 protein: CASSPVGFNSPLHF. The CDR3 nucleotides read TGTGCCAGCTCACCAGTGGGTTTCAACTCACCCCTCCACTTT. J is TRBJ1-6 and V is TRBV18; no definite D call. The length of the CDR3 is 14 residues. V lost 2 bases and J 10 bases, leaving 12 bases between the germline ends. Germline loops: CDR1 KGHSH, CDR2 LQKENI.

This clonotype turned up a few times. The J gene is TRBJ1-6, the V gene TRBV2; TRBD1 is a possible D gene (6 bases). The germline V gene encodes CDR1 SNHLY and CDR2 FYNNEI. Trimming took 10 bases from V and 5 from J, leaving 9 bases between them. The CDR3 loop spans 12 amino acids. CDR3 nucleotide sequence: TGTGCCACCCAGGGGAATAATTCACCCCTCCACTTT. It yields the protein CATQGNNSPLHF. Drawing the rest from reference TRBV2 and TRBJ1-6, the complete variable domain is EPEVTQTPSHQVTQMGQEVILRCVPISNHLYFYWYRQILGQKVEFLVSFYNNEISEKSEIFDDQFSVERPDGSNFTLKIRSTKLEDSAMYFCATQGNNSPLHFGNGTRLTVT.

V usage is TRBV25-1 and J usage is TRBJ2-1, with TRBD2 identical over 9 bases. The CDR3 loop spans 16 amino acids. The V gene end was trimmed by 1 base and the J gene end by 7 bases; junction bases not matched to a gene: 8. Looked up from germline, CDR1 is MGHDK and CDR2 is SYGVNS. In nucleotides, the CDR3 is TGTGCCAGCAGTGAATTAGGAGCGGGAGGTGTTAATGAGCAGTTCTTC. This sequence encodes CASSELGAGGVNEQFF.

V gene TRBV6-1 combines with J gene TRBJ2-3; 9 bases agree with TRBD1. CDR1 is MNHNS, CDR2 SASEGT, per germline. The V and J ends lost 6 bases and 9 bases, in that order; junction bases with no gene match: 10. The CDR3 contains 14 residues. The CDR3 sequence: CASRTRTGAWTQYF. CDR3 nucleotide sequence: TGTGCCAGCAGAACAAGGACAGGGGCTTGGACGCAGTATTTT.

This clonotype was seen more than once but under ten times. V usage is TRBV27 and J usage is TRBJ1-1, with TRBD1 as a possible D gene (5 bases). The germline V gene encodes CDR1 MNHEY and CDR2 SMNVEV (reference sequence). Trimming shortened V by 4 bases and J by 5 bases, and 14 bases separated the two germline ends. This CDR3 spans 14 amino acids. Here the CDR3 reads CASSSPQGLTEAFF. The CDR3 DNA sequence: TGTGCCAGCAGTTCCCCCCAGGGATTGACTGAAGCTTTCTTT.

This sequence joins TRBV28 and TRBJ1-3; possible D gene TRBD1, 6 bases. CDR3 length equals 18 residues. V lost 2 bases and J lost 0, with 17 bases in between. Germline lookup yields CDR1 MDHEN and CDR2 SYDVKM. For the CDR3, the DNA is TGTGCCAGCAGTTTACGGGGCAGGGGCCTTGGCTCTGGAAACACCATATATTTT. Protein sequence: CASSLRGRGLGSGNTIYF.

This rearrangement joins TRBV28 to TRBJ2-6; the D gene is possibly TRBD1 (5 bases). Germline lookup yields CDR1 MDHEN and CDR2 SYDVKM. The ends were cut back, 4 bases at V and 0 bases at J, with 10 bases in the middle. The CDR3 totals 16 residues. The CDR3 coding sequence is TGTGCCAGCAGTTCCAGGGTTACCTCTGGGGCCAACGTCCTGACTTTC. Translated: CASSSRVTSGANVLTF.

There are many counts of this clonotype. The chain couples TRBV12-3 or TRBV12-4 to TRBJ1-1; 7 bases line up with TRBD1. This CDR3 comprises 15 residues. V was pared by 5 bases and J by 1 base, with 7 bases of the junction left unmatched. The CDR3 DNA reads TGTGCCAGCAGTCTAGACAGGGAGAGGAACACTGAAGCTTTCTTT. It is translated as CASSLDRERNTEAFF.

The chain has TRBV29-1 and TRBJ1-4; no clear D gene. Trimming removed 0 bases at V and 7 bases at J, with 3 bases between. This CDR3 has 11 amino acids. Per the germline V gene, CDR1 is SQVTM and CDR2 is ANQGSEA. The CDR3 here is CSVEDVEKLFF. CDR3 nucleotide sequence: TGCAGCGTTGAAGACGTTGAAAAACTGTTTTTT.

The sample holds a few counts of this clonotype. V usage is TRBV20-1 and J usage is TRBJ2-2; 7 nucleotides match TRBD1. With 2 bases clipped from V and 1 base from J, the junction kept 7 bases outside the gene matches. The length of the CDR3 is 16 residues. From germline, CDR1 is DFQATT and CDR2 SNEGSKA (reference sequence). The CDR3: CSARKKTGKNTGELFF. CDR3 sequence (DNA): TGCAGTGCTAGAAAAAAGACAGGGAAGAACACCGGGGAGCTGTTTTTT.

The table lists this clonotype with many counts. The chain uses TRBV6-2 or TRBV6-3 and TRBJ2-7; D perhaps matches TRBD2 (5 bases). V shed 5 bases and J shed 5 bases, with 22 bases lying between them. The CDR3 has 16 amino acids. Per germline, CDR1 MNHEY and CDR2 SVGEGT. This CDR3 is CASSQPLTDRRDEQYF. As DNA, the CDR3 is TGTGCCAGCAGTCAGCCGTTGACTGATCGGCGGGACGAGCAGTACTTC.

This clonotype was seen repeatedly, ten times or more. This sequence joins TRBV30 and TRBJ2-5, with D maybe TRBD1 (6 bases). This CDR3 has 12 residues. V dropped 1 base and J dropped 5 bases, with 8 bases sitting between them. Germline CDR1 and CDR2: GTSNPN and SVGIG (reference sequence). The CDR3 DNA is TGTGCCTGGAGTGGAGGGGGTGAGACCCAGTACTTC. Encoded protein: CAWSGGGETQYF.